This T cell receptor (beta chain) is drawn from a study of blood T cell repertoires in COVID-19. Across the study: The origin of the acute and convalescent COVID-19 samples was the United States, Italy and Spain.

Cohort assignment relied on participant-reported clinical history. In the original processing: Reference gene primer amplification in the assay estimated nucleated cell counts. The repertoire was sequenced with immunoSEQ multiplex PCR; TCRdb's copy has only in-frame clones and lacks some. V, J and clone size are those of that table, while D and trimming were read from the DNA. The table lists 200,000 to 250,000 clones, about 83% of them singletons. Looked up from germline, CDR1 is LNHDA and CDR2 is SQIVND (reference sequence). Between the trimmed V and J ends, which lost 5 bases and 4 bases, there was a span of 14 bases. The CDR3 consists of 14 residues.

The sequence came from a woman in her forties or fifties who had recovered from COVID-19. The specimen sequenced was PBMCs or T cells enriched from blood (not recorded which). The V gene is TRBV19, the J gene TRBJ1-2, with D maybe TRBD1 (6 bases). The CDR3 DNA reads TGTGCCAGTAGTCCGACAGGCACAGGCTATGGCTACACCTTC. It translates to CASSPTGTGYGYTF.